A selection of T cell receptor beta chains follows, all from one sample in a study of control samples from healthy donors and cancer patients. The data were produced by immunoSEQ multiplex PCR, yet TCRdb's version contains in-frame clones alone and is incomplete. The table has about 98,000 clones, 79% seen once. Specimen: blood. Every receptor here comes from a woman aged 25 to 39 in good health. CDR3s include the opening cysteine and the closing phenylalanine or tryptophan. A D gene is named only where the DNA matches it firmly. Expanded clones get a size class; other rows say once, few or many, or leave the size out.

TRBV13	TRBJ2-5	TRBD2	-	CASSQPTSGGKETQYF	TGTGCCAGCAGCCAACCGACTAGCGGGGGCAAAGAGACCCAGTACTTC
TRBV7-2	TRBJ2-5	-	-	CASSLASQETQYF	TGTGCCAGCAGCTTAGCCAGCCAAGAGACCCAGTACTTC
TRBV5-4	TRBJ1-4	-	-	CASSPDSNEKLFF	TGTGCCAGCAGCCCTGACAGTAATGAAAAACTGTTTTTT
TRBV7-8	TRBJ2-4	-	-	CASSYDSLGINIQYF	TGTGCCAGCAGCTACGACAGCCTAGGGATAAACATTCAGTACTTC
TRBV4-2	TRBJ2-3	TRBD2	few	CASSSSGGGTDTQYF	TGTGCCAGCAGCTCTAGCGGGGGCGGCACAGATACGCAGTATTTT
TRBV11-2	TRBJ2-2	TRBD2	-	CASTSVRGGTGELFF	TGTGCCAGTACCTCCGTACGGGGGGGCACCGGGGAGCTGTTTTTT
TRBV3-1/TRBV3-2	TRBJ1-3	-	few	CASSRDSGDTIYF	TGTGCCAGCAGCCGAGACAGTGGAGACACCATATATTTT
TRBV7-2	TRBJ1-3	-	-	CASSLAVWGLGNTIYF	TGTGCCAGCAGCTTAGCGGTTTGGGGGCTTGGAAACACCATATATTTT
TRBV14	TRBJ2-3	-	-	CASSPLGAASTDTQYF	TGTGCCAGCAGCCCTCTTGGGGCAGCTAGCACAGATACGCAGTATTTT
TRBV19	TRBJ1-2	TRBD1	-	CASRWTGGDYGYTF	TGTGCCAGTAGGTGGACAGGGGGCGACTATGGCTACACCTTC
TRBV5-1	TRBJ2-3	-	once	CASSRDRDGDTQYF	TGCGCCAGCAGCCGGGACCGGGACGGAGATACGCAGTATTTT
TRBV15	TRBJ1-6	-	-	CATSRGGDRSYNSPLHF	TGTGCCACCAGCAGAGGCGGGGACCGATCCTATAATTCACCCCTCCACTTT
TRBV30	TRBJ1-5	-	-	CAWSVQGIRGQPQHF	TGTGCCTGGAGTGTACAAGGAATTAGGGGTCAGCCCCAGCATTTT
TRBV2	TRBJ2-1	-	-	CASRRGWTAYNEQFF	TGTGCCAGCAGGAGAGGGTGGACAGCCTACAATGAGCAGTTCTTC
TRBV4-1	TRBJ2-6	TRBD1	-	CASSQGDSLSGANVLTF	TGCGCCAGCAGCCAAGGGGACAGTCTATCTGGGGCCAACGTCCTGACTTTC
TRBV4-3	TRBJ1-2	-	once	CASSQGVGNYGYTF	TGCGCCAGCAGCCAAGGGGTAGGGAACTATGGCTACACCTTC
TRBV15	TRBJ1-6	-	-	CATSREGPGSYNSPLHF	TGTGCCACCAGCAGAGAGGGGCCAGGGTCCTATAATTCACCCCTCCACTTT
TRBV5-4	TRBJ2-2	TRBD1	-	CASRPARDRGNTGELFF	TGTGCCAGCAGACCCGCCCGGGACAGGGGGAACACCGGGGAGCTGTTTTTT
TRBV9	TRBJ2-3	-	few	CASSVVVGDTQYF	TGTGCCAGCAGCGTAGTGGTTGGAGATACGCAGTATTTT
TRBV5-4	TRBJ1-2	-	-	CASSLAGTKGYTF	TGTGCCAGCAGCTTGGCCGGGACAAAGGGCTACACCTTC
TRBV2	TRBJ2-4	-	-	CASSVGLGQTQYF	TGTGCCAGCAGTGTAGGACTGGGACAAACTCAGTACTTC
TRBV3-1/TRBV3-2	TRBJ2-3	TRBD2	-	CASSFRLAGGQVDTQYF	TGTGCCAGCAGCTTCCGACTAGCGGGGGGGCAGGTAGATACGCAGTATTTT
TRBV3-1/TRBV3-2	TRBJ1-1	-	-	CASSQHNQEGAFF	TGTGCCAGCAGCCAACACAACCAAGAAGGAGCTTTCTTT
TRBV4-2	TRBJ2-1	TRBD2	-	CASSQAASGGNEQFF	TGTGCCAGCAGCCAAGCGGCTAGCGGGGGAAATGAGCAGTTCTTC
TRBV2	TRBJ2-6	-	-	CASGGSRANVLTF	TGTGCCAGCGGGGGGAGTAGGGCCAACGTCCTGACTTTC
TRBV11-2	TRBJ2-2	-	-	CASRAGWLASGELFF	TGTGCCAGCAGGGCTGGGTGGCTAGCCTCCGGGGAGCTGTTTTTT
TRBV12-3/TRBV12-4	TRBJ1-5	-	-	CASSLRGQPQHF	TGTGCCAGCAGTTTACGAGGTCAGCCCCAGCATTTT
TRBV7-6	TRBJ2-5	-	-	CASSLNNQETQYF	TGTGCCAGCAGCTTAAATAACCAGGAGACCCAGTACTTC
TRBV27	TRBJ1-5	-	few	CASSFSIGSNQPQHF	TGTGCCAGCAGTTTTAGCATTGGGAGCAATCAGCCCCAGCATTTT
TRBV29-1	TRBJ2-7	-	-	CSVATSLSSYEQYF	TGCAGCGTCGCGACAAGCTTGAGCTCCTACGAGCAGTACTTC
TRBV7-6	TRBJ2-2	TRBD2	-	CASRLAGPNTGELFF	TGTGCCAGCAGATTAGCGGGGCCGAACACCGGGGAGCTGTTTTTT
TRBV14	TRBJ2-7	-	-	CASSPQASRYEQYF	TGTGCCAGCAGCCCCCAGGCAAGTCGTTACGAGCAGTACTTC
TRBV12-3/TRBV12-4	TRBJ2-1	-	-	CASSPANEQFF	TGTGCCAGCAGCCCCGCCAATGAGCAGTTCTTC
TRBV10-3	TRBJ2-1	TRBD2	-	CAISVTSGTNEQFF	TGTGCCATCAGTGTAACTAGCGGGACCAATGAGCAGTTCTTC
TRBV18	TRBJ1-1	-	few	CASSPTQGNTEAFF	TGTGCCAGCTCACCTACCCAAGGGAACACTGAAGCTTTCTTT
TRBV2	TRBJ1-6	-	-	CASHDKTVNNSPLHF	TGTGCCAGCCACGACAAGACAGTGAATAATTCACCCCTCCACTTT
TRBV5-8	TRBJ1-2	-	-	CASSLGPPYTF	TGTGCCAGCAGCTTGGGCCCCCCCTACACCTTC